The next 13 T cell receptor beta chains were all read from a single sample in a study of cytomegalovirus exposure and HLA in healthy donors (TCRdb year 2017). The library was generated by the immunoSEQ multiplex PCR assay. The multiplex PCR relied on a mix of 60 forward primers for TCR Vbeta segments and 13 reverse primers for TCR Jbeta segments. Here the immuneACCESS table is served through TCRdb, limited to in-frame sequences with V and J called. Missing clones are a known gap in these copies; in checked studies unresolved V genes cover under half, and the rest lacks a known reason. This sample lists about 130,000 clones; over 60% were detected once. Clones ranked in the top ten supply approximately 0.94% of the sample. The sequenced sample was PBMCs. The receptor set was obtained from a woman aged 55 to 70 in good health and CMV-seronegative.

This chain connects TRBV30 to TRBJ1-5, with 10 bases lining up with TRBD1. Trimming cost V 7 bases and J 5 bases; bases outside gene matches: 2. This CDR3 comprises 12 residues. Germline-derived CDR1 and CDR2 are GTSNPN and SVGIG (reference sequence). The CDR3 sequence: CALDRGDQPQHF. The CDR3 region has the DNA TGTGCCTTGGACAGGGGGGATCAGCCCCAGCATTTT.

The V gene is TRBV19, the J gene TRBJ1-5; 7 bases fit TRBD1. Germline V gene data show CDR1 as LNHDA and CDR2 as SQIVND (reference sequence). This CDR3 has 18 residues. With 5 bases clipped from V and 5 bases from J, the junction kept 18 bases outside the gene matches. CDR3 protein: CASSVEGPMTGRDQPQHF. The CDR3 DNA reads as TGTGCCAGTAGTGTCGAGGGCCCAATGACAGGGCGGGATCAGCCCCAGCATTTT.

This chain connects TRBV5-1 to TRBJ2-1; D is uncertain. The germline CDR1 and CDR2 sequences are SGHRS and YFSETQ. Deletions cut 1 base from V and 0 bases from J, with 11 bases between. The CDR3 sequence is 16 residues long. The CDR3 DNA reads TGCGCCAGCAGCTTGTGGGCCGCTCTCTCCTACAATGAGCAGTTCTTC. It specifies CASSLWAALSYNEQFF.

The chain combines TRBV15 with TRBJ2-7; D might be TRBD2 (6 bases). Looked up from germline, CDR1 is LNHNV and CDR2 is YYDKDF (reference sequence). Trimming took 5 bases from V and 0 from J, leaving 20 bases between them. The CDR3 extends over 17 amino acids. The chain's CDR3 is CATSSWRGQGSSYEQYF. CDR3 bases: TGTGCCACCAGCTCATGGCGGGGCCAAGGGAGCTCCTACGAGCAGTACTTC.

The chain employs TRBV7-6 and TRBJ2-7; the match to TRBD2 covers 9 bases. This CDR3 is built from 16 residues. Germline CDR1 SGHVS, CDR2 FNYEAQ. J lost 2 bases, V lost 3 bases, and 8 bases had no gene match. CDR3 sequence (DNA): TGTGCCAGCAGCTTTAAGGGGGCGGGGGGGCCCTACGAGCAGTACTTC. The encoded protein is CASSFKGAGGPYEQYF.

V usage is TRBV27 and J usage is TRBJ2-2; no clear D gene. The V gene's germline CDR1 is MNHEY and CDR2 SMNVEV (reference sequence). CDR3 length: 12 residues. The V end lost 9 bases, the J end lost 4 bases, and 9 bases lay between the germline ends. CDR3 sequence reads: CASGAITGELFF. The CDR3 nucleotides are TGTGCCAGTGGAGCGATCACCGGGGAGCTGTTTTTT.

A few counts support this clone. The chain has TRBV5-6 and TRBJ2-3; 8 nucleotides align to TRBD1. From germline, CDR1 is SGHDT and CDR2 YYEEEE. With V trimmed by 0 bases and J by 7 bases, 4 bases remained unmatched. The CDR3 is 14 amino acids. The DNA for the CDR3 is TGTGCCAGCAGCTTGGGGGGGACAGGCCATACGCAGTATTTT. It encodes CASSLGGTGHTQYF.

The chain uses TRBV4-1 and TRBJ1-2; maybe TRBD1 (6 bases). Looked up from germline, CDR1 is MGHRA and CDR2 is YSYEKL. CDR3 size: 13 residues. The ends were cut back, 4 bases at V and 4 bases at J, with 10 bases in the middle. The CDR3: CASSPQGPYGYTF. As DNA, the CDR3 is TGCGCCAGCAGCCCACAGGGACCCTATGGCTACACCTTC.

The chain recombines TRBV5-6 with TRBJ1-1; 7 positions match TRBD1. The CDR3 contains 16 residues. Germline-derived CDR1 and CDR2 are SGHDT and YYEEEE. V shed 2 bases, J shed 1 base, and the junction held 8 bases outside the gene matches. The CDR3 here is CASSFRGQRRNTEAFF. The CDR3 DNA follows: TGTGCCAGCAGCTTTAGGGGACAGAGAAGGAACACTGAAGCTTTCTTT.

CDR3 in DNA: TGTGCCAGCAGCTCCGGGACAGACCTCCGGAATTCACCCCTCCACTTT. This gives the protein CASSSGTDLRNSPLHF. V gene TRBV7-2 combines with J gene TRBJ1-6, with 7 nucleotides matching TRBD1. Per the germline V gene, CDR1 is SGHTA and CDR2 is FQGNSA. CDR3 size: 16 residues. J gave up 7 bases and V 4 bases, and 10 bases lay outside the gene matches.

The chain links TRBV28 to TRBJ1-2, with 10 bases fitting TRBD1. The CDR3 runs to 15 residues. Per the germline V gene, CDR1 is MDHEN and CDR2 is SYDVKM. V shed 4 bases and J 5 bases; nucleotides not matched to a gene: 7. The CDR3 DNA reads as TGTGCCAGCAGTTCGGTGGGACAGGGGTTGTATGGCTACACCTTC. As protein: CASSSVGQGLYGYTF.

Concerning this clone: Other DNA sequences within the sample encode an identical CDR3. The J gene is TRBJ1-5, the V gene TRBV5-6, with 10 bases fitting TRBD1. From germline, CDR1 is SGHDT and CDR2 YYEEEE. This CDR3 region has 18 residues. Trimming at V came to 0 bases and at J to 6 bases, leaving 12 bases not matched to a gene. CDR3 nucleotides: TGTGCCAGCAGCTTGGGACCGCCCGGGGACAGGGGAATTCAGCCCCAGCATTTT. Translation: CASSLGPPGDRGIQPQHF.

This rearrangement joins TRBV7-6 to TRBJ2-1; D remains ambiguous. CDR1 and CDR2 from the germline V gene are SGHVS and FNYEAQ. The CDR3 consists of 13 residues. V was pared by 5 bases and J by 5 bases, with 10 bases between. In DNA form, the CDR3 reads TGTGCCAGCAGCCCCACCCCAGACAATGAGCAGTTCTTC. Its protein product is CASSPTPDNEQFF. Combining the CDR3 with reference TRBV7-6 and TRBJ2-1 gives the whole variable domain GAGVSQSPRYKVTKRGQDVALRCDPISGHVSLYWYRQALGQGPEFLTYFNYEAQQDKSGLPNDRFSAERPEGSISTLTIQRTEQRDSAMYRCASSPTPDNEQFFGPGTRLTVL.